This T cell receptor (beta chain) was obtained from a study of T cell responses to AZD1222 COVID-19 vaccine. This table comes from immunoSEQ multiplex PCR, and its TCRdb copy is limited to in-frame clones, with some not included. This table holds around 150,000 clones, about 92% found once. V shed 5 bases and J shed 0 bases, with 2 bases lying between them. This CDR3 comprises 11 residues. Germline loops: CDR1 LGHNA, CDR2 YNFKEQ. J is TRBJ2-7 and V is TRBV4-2; D not resolved. This specimen consisted of peripheral blood, obtained 28 days after the second AZD1222 dose. The source of this sequence is an adult who received the AZD1222 COVID-19 vaccine. CDR3 loop: CASSVSYEQYF. CDR3 in DNA: TGTGCCAGCAGCGTCTCCTACGAGCAGTACTTC.